This TCR beta chain is from a study of beta chain features in type 1 diabetes. Study results and caveats: Moderate but significant shortening of TCRB CDR3s was recorded in all four CD4+ subsets from Type 1 diabetes patients.

Expressed TCRB transcripts were sequenced after all isolated RNA was converted to cDNA. Profiling relied on immunoSEQ multiplex PCR, and the TCRdb table lists in-frame clones only, not all of them. Seen here are under 300,000 clones, around 21% observed once, and the top ten hold around 0.028%. With regard to this clone: Its cognate antigen is unknown.

The CDR3 consists of 13 residues. The V end was cut by 5 bases, the J end by 5 bases, with 11 bases between. Germline V gene data show CDR1 as SGHTA and CDR2 as FQGNSA. The clonotype originates from a woman aged 40 to 49 with type 1 diabetes. Input material: naive CD4+ T cells from blood. V is TRBV7-2 and J is TRBJ2-3, with D unclear. Here the CDR3 reads CASSEAIEDTQYF. In nucleotides, the CDR3 is TGTGCCAGCAGCGAAGCTATCGAAGATACGCAGTATTTT.